The next 15 T cell receptor beta chains were all read from a single sample in a study of blood T cell repertoires in COVID-19. Repertoires were generated with immunoSEQ multiplex PCR, while TCRdb's copy carries only in-frame clones and drops some. The repertoire includes 350,000 or so clones, more than 85% of them detected once, and about 18% sits in the top ten. Material: PBMCs or T cells enriched from blood (not recorded which). The receptors shown here come from a woman aged 25 to 39 who had recovered from COVID-19.

This rearrangement joins TRBV18 to TRBJ2-7; a weak D match, TRBD1 (6 bases). CDR1 is KGHSH, CDR2 LQKENI, per germline. V lost 3 bases and J lost 5, with 20 bases in between. This CDR3 region has 16 residues. The CDR3 is CASSPTGWQGINEQYF. The CDR3 DNA is TGTGCCAGCTCACCGACGGGTTGGCAGGGGATCAACGAGCAGTACTTC.

V is TRBV7-3 and J is TRBJ2-7, with D possibly being TRBD1 (6 bases). V dropped 5 bases and J dropped 2 bases, with 13 bases sitting between them. The V gene's germline CDR1 is SGHTA and CDR2 FQGTGA. The CDR3 extends over 14 amino acids. CDR3 in amino acids: CASSAQQGAYEQYF. The CDR3 DNA reads as TGTGCCAGCAGCGCACAACAGGGAGCCTACGAGCAGTACTTC.

The sample holds one count of this clone. The CDR3 loop reads CASSYDPLLGGETQYF. The CDR3 nucleotides read TGTGCCAGCAGTTACGACCCTTTGCTGGGGGGAGAGACCCAGTACTTC. The chain couples TRBV6-2 or TRBV6-3 to TRBJ2-5, with TRBD2 as a possible D gene (6 bases). Trimming removed 2 bases at V and 4 bases at J, with 17 bases between. This CDR3 comprises 16 residues. Germline values: CDR1 MNHEY, CDR2 SVGEGT.

The rearrangement links TRBV6-1 to TRBJ2-3, with D uncertain. This CDR3 is 13 amino acids long. Looked up from germline, CDR1 is MNHNS and CDR2 is SASEGT. V lost 2 bases to trimming and J lost 6 bases, with 9 bases between them. In DNA form, the CDR3 reads TGTGCCAGCAGTGAACGCGCCCCGGATACGCAGTATTTT. The encoded protein is CASSERAPDTQYF.

The rearrangement links TRBV15 to TRBJ2-7; D perhaps matches TRBD1 (6 bases). The CDR3 length is 13 residues. The V and J ends lost 7 bases and 5 bases respectively, with 15 bases between them. Germline loops: CDR1 LNHNV, CDR2 YYDKDF (reference sequence). CDR3: CATKSGVSDEQYF. The CDR3 DNA is TGTGCCACCAAGTCAGGGGTGTCGGACGAGCAGTACTTC. The entire variable domain, with the rest obtained from reference TRBV15 and TRBJ2-7, is as follows: DAMVIQNPRYQVTQFGKPVTLSCSQTLNHNVMYWYQQKSSQAPKLLFHYYDKDFNNEADTPDNFQSRRPNTSFCFLDIRSPGLGDTAMYLCATKSGVSDEQYFGPGTRLTVT.

The CDR3 region has the DNA TGTGCCAGCAGTTACCCGGAGTCGGGAGCCTGGGGGGAGCTGTTTTTT. Translated: CASSYPESGAWGELFF. The chain uses TRBV6-2 or TRBV6-3 and TRBJ2-2; D possibly corresponds to TRBD2 (6 bases). The CDR3 sequence is 16 residues long. Germline values: CDR1 MNHEY, CDR2 SVGEGT. The V end was cut by 2 bases, the J end by 8 bases, with 18 bases between.

The chain carries TRBV7-6 and TRBJ2-1, with 8 nucleotides matching TRBD2. V was pared by 1 base and J by 6 bases, with 5 bases of the junction left unmatched. The CDR3 runs 15 residues. Germline assignment: CDR1 SGHVS and CDR2 FNYEAQ. For the CDR3, the DNA is TGTGCCAGCAGCTTAGGGAGCGGGGGAACCAATGAGCAGTTCTTC. Amino acid sequence: CASSLGSGGTNEQFF.

On this clone itself: The identical CDR3 is also encoded by other nucleotide sequences in the sample. This sequence joins TRBV27 and TRBJ1-1; D not certain. With 0 bases removed from V and 1 base from J, the gap between germline ends came to 3 bases. The CDR3 spans 13 residues. From germline, CDR1 is MNHEY and CDR2 SMNVEV (reference sequence). CDR3 residues: CASSLSRNTEAFF. The CDR3 DNA reads as TGTGCCAGCAGTTTATCGAGGAACACTGAAGCTTTCTTT.

This chain joins TRBV11-2 and TRBJ2-1; 9 bases fit TRBD1. Germline trimming cut 5 bases from V and 7 bases from J; bases unmatched to any gene: 9. The length of the CDR3 is 15 residues. Germline loops: CDR1 SGHAT, CDR2 FQNNGV. The CDR3 bases are TGTGCCAGCAGCCCAGGCCTTGACAGGGGGAATGAGCAGTTCTTC. The encoded protein is CASSPGLDRGNEQFF.

The gene calls are TRBV10-3 and TRBJ2-7; the D gene is possibly TRBD2 (6 bases). Germline V lookup: CDR1 ENHRY, CDR2 SYGVKD. Trimming removed 7 bases at V and 2 bases at J, with 15 bases between. This CDR3 is 14 amino acids long. CDR3 in amino acids: CAITPGAPTYEQYF. In DNA form, the CDR3 reads TGTGCCATCACCCCGGGAGCGCCTACCTACGAGCAGTACTTC.

The chain uses TRBV9 and TRBJ1-2; 7 bases match TRBD1. CDR1 and CDR2 from the germline V gene are SGDLS and YYNGEE. Trimming at V came to 2 bases and at J to 8 bases, leaving 3 bases not matched to a gene. This CDR3 contains 12 residues. CDR3 nucleotides: TGTGCCAGCAGCGTGACAGGGCGAGGCTACACCTTC. This codes for CASSVTGRGYTF.

Here the CDR3 reads CASSWTGGEQFF. The CDR3 nucleotides are TGTGCCAGCAGCTGGACAGGGGGCGAGCAGTTCTTC. The chain couples TRBV11-2 to TRBJ2-1, with 11 positions matching TRBD1. The CDR3 consists of 12 residues. Looked up from germline, CDR1 is SGHAT and CDR2 is FQNNGV. The V gene end was trimmed by 4 bases and the J gene end by 10 bases; junction bases not matched to a gene: 0. The whole variable domain, remainder taken from reference TRBV11-2 and TRBJ2-1, is EAGVAQSPRYKIIEKRQSVAFWCNPISGHATLYWYQQILGQGPKLLIQFQNNGVVDDSQLPKDRFSAERLKGVDSTLKIQPAKLEDSAVYLCASSWTGGEQFFGPGTRLTVL.

The V gene is TRBV7-2, the J gene TRBJ2-7, with 7 bases identical to TRBD1. Germline V gene lookup returns CDR1 SGHTA and CDR2 FQGNSA. Losses at the gene ends were 5 bases for V and 3 bases for J; bases not matched to a gene: 10. The CDR3 is made up of 15 amino acids. The CDR3 bases are TGTGCCAGCAGCGACCAGCCGGGACAGTACTACGAGCAGTACTTC. Its translation: CASSDQPGQYYEQYF.

The V gene is TRBV5-4, the J gene TRBJ2-7; 11 nucleotides line up with TRBD1. This CDR3 is built from 18 residues. J gave up 3 bases and V 3 bases, and 14 bases lay outside the gene matches. Germline V lookup: CDR1 SGHNT, CDR2 YYREEE (reference sequence). The CDR3: CASSSLRDRGFLGYEQYF. In DNA, the CDR3 is TGTGCCAGCAGCTCCCTCCGGGACAGGGGGTTTTTGGGCTACGAGCAGTACTTC.

This clone was detected once. Distinct nucleotide sequences in the sample also encode this CDR3. This chain joins TRBV5-1 and TRBJ2-5, with 9 nucleotides matching TRBD1. In germline, CDR1 is SGHRS, CDR2 YFSETQ. Germline trimming cut 3 bases from V and 5 bases from J; bases unmatched to any gene: 5. The CDR3 is 14 residues long. The CDR3 here is CASSWGQGSETQYF. The CDR3 nucleotides read TGCGCCAGCAGCTGGGGACAGGGATCGGAGACCCAGTACTTC.